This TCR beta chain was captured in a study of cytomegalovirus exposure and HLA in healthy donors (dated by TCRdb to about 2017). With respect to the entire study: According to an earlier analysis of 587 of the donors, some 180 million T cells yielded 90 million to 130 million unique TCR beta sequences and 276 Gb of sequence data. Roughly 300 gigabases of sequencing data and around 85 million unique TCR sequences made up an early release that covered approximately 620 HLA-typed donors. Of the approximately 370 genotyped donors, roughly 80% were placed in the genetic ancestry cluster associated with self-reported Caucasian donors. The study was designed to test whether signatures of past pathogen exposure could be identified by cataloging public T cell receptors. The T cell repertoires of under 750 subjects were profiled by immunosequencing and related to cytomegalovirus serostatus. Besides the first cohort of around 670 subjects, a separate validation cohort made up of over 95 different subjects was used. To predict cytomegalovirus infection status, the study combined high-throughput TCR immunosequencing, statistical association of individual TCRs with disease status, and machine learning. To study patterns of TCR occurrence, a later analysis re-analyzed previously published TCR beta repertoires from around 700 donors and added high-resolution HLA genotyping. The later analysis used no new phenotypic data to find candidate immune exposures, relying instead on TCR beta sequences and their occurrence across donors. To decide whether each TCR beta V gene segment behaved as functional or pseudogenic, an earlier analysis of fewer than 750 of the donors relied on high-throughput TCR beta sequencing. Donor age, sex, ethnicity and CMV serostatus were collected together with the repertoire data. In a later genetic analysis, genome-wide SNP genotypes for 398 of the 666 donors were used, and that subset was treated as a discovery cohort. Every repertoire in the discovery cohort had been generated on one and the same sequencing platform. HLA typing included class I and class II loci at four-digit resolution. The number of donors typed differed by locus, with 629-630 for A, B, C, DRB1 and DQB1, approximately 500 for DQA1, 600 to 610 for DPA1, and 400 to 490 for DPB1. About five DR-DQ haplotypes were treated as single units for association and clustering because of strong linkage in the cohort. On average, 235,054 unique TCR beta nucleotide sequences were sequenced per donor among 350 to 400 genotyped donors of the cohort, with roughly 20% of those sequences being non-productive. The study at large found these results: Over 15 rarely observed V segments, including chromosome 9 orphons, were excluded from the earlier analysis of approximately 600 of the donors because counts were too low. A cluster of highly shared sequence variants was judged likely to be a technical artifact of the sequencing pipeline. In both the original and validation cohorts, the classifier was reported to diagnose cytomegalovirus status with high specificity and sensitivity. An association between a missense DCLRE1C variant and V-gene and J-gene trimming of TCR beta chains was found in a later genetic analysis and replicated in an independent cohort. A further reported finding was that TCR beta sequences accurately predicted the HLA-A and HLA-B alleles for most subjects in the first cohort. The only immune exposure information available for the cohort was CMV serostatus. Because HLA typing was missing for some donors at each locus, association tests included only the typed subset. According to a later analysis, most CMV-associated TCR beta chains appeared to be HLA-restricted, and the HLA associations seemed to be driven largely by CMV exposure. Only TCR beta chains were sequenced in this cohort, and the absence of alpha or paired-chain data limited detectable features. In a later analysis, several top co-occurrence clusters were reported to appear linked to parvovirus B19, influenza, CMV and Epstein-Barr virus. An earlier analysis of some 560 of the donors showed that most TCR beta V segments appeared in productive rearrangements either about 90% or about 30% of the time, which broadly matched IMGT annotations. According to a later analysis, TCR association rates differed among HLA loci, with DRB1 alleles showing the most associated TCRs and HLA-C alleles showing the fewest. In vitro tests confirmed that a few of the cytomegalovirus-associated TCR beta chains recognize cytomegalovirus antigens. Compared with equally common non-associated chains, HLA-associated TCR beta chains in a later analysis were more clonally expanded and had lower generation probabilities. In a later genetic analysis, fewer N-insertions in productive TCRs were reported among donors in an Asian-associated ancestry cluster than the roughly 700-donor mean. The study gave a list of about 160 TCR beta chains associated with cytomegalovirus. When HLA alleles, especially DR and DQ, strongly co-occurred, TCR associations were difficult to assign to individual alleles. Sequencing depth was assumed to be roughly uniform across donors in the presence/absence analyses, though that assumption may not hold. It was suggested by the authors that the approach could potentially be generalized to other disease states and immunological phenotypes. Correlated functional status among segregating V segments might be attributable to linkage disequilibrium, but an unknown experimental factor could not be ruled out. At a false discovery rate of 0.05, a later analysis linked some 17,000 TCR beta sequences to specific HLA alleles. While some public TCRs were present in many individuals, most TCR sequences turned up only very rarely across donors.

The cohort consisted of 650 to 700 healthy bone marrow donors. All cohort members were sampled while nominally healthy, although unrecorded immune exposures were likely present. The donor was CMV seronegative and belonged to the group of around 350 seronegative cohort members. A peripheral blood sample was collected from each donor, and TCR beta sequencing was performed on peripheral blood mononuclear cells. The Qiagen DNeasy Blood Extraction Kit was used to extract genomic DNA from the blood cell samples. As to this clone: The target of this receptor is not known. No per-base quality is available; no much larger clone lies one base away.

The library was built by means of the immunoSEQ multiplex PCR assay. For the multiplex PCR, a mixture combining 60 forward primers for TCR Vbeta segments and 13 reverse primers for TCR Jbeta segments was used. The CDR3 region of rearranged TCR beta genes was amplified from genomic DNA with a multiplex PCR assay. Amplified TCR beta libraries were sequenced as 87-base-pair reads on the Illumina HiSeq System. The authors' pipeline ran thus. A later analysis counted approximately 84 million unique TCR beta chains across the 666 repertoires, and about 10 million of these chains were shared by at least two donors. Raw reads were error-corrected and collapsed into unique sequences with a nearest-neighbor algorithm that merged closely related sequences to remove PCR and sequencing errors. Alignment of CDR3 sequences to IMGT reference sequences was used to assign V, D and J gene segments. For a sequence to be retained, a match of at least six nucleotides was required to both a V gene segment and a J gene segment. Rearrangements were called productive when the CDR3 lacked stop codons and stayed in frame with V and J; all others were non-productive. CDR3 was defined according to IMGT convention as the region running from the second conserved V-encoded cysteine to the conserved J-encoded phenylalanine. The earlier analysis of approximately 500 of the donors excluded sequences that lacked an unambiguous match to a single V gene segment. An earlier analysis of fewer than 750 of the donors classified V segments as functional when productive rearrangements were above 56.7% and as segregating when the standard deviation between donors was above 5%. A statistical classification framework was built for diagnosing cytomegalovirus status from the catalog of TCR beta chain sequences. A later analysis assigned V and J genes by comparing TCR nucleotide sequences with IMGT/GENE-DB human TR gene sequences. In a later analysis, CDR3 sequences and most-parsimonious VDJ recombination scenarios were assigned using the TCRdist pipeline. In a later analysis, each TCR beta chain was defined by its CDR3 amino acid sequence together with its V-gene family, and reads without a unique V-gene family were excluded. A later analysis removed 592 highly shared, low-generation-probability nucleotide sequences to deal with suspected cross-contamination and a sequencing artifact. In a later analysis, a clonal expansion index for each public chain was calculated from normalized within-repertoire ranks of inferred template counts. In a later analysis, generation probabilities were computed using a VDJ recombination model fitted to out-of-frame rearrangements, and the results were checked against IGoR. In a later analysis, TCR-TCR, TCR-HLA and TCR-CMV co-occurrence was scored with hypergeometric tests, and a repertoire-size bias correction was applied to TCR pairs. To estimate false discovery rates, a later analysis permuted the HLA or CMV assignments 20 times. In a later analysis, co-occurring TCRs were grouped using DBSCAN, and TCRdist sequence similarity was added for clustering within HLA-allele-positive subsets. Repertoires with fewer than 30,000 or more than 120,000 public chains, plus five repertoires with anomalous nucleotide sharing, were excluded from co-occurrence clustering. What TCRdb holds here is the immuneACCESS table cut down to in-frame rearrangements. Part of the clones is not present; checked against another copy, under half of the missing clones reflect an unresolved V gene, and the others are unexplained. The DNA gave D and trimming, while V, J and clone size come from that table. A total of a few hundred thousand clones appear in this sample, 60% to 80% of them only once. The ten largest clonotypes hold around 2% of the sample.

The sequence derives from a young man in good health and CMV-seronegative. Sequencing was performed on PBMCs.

The DNA is as follows: TGTGCCAGTAGTATAGCAGGACAGTCCGAGCAGTACTTC. Its protein reads: CASSIAGQSEQYF. The chain links TRBV19 with TRBJ2-7; tentative D gene TRBD1, with 6 bases matching. Its CDR3 holds 13 amino acids, cysteine through phenylalanine. Only the CDR3 region is kept as DNA, spanning 39 bases read in frame from base 1. The germline V gene (reference sequence) supplies CDR1 LNHDA and CDR2 SQIVND. V is reduced by 1 base and J by 6 bases, leaving a spacing of 10 bases between them.